This T cell receptor beta chain is from a study of regulatory T cells in long-lasting Graves disease. Building of the TCR beta libraries involved iRepertoire HTBI primers and Arm-PCR of CDR3 regions. TCRdb independently ran MiXCR on the multiplex PCR reads; one entry per CDR3 protein. The sample holds a few hundred thousand distinct CDR3 sequences, 15% to 20% seen once. This clonotype was counted many times. Time point noted: newly diagnosed GD, antithyroid drugs for less than 3 months. The TCR library was made from RNA extracted from PBMCs. V lost 5 bases and J 4 bases, leaving 12 bases between the germline ends. CDR1 LGHDT and CDR2 YNNKEL come from the germline V gene (reference sequence). This CDR3 is 14 amino acids long. The sample was also reused in another study, on T cells in Graves' hyperthyroidism and ophthalmopathy.

The V gene is TRBV3-1, the J gene TRBJ1-5; a weak D match, TRBD1 (6 bases). This TCR was sampled from a woman under 40 with Graves disease. Sequenced here: peripheral blood mononuclear cells (PBMCs), sampled at new diagnosis, from a patient treated with antithyroid drugs. The CDR3: CASSAGTRNQPQHF. The CDR3 DNA reads as TGTGCCAGCAGCGCCGGGACAAGAAATCAGCCCCAGCATTTT.